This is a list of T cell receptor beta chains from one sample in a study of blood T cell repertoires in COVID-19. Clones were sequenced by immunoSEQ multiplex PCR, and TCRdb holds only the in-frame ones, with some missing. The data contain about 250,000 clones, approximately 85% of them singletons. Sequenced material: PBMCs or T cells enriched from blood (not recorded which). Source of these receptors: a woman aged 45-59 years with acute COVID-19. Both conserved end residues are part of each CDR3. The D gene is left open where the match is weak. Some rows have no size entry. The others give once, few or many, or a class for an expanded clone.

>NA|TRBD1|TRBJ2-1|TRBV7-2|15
CASSLRQGGYNEQFF
TGTGCCAGCAGCTTAAGACAGGGGGGGTACAATGAGCAGTTCTTC
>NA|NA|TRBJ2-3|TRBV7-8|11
CASSLQDTQYF
TGTGCCAGCAGCTTACAAGATACGCAGTATTTT
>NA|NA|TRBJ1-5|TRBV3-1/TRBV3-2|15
CASSQAWGPYQPQHF
TGTGCCAGCAGCCAAGCCTGGGGGCCGTATCAGCCCCAGCATTTT
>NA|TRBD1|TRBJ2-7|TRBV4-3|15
CASSQAGTGIHEQYF
TGCGCCAGCAGCCAGGCCGGGACAGGTATCCACGAGCAGTACTTC
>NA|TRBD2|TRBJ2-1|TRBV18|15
CASSPAGGINNEQFF
TGTGCCAGCTCACCAGCGGGGGGGATAAACAATGAGCAGTTCTTC
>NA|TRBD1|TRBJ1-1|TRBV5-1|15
CASSPADRASKVAFF
TGCGCCAGCAGCCCCGCGGACAGGGCCAGCAAGGTAGCTTTCTTT
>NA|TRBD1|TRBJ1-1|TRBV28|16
CASSQTGGESNTEAFF
TGTGCCAGCAGCCAAACAGGGGGCGAGTCGAACACTGAAGCTTTCTTT
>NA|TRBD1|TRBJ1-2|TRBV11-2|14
CASSSQLQGAGDTF
TGTGCCAGCAGCTCCCAGCTACAGGGGGCTGGTGACACCTTC
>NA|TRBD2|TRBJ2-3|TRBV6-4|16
CASSPLAGPSTDTQYF
TGTGCCAGCAGTCCTCTAGCGGGGCCTAGCACAGATACGCAGTATTTT
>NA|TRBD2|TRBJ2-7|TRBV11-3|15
CASSLSSGAVYEQYF
TGTGCCAGCAGCTTATCTAGCGGGGCGGTATACGAGCAGTACTTC
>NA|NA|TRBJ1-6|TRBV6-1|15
CASISQQAYNSPLHF
TGTGCCAGCATCTCCCAACAGGCTTATAATTCACCCCTCCACTTT
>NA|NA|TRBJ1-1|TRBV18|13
CASSPGTGEWAFF
TGTGCCAGCTCACCAGGAACAGGTGAATGGGCTTTCTTT
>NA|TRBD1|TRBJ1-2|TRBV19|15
CASTGTGGAHYGYTF
TGTGCCAGTACTGGGACAGGGGGCGCCCACTATGGCTACACCTTC
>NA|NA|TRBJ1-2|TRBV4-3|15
CASSQPLGANYGYTF
TGCGCCAGCAGCCAACCCCTCGGAGCTAACTATGGCTACACCTTC
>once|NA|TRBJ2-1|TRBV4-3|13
CASSQGGAYEQFF
TGCGCCAGCAGCCAGGGCGGGGCCTATGAGCAGTTCTTC
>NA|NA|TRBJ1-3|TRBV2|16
CASSENRPTSGNTIYF
TGTGCCAGCAGTGAAAACAGGCCCACCTCTGGAAACACCATATATTTT
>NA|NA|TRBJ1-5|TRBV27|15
CASSLRGFGNQPQHF
TGTGCCAGCAGTTTAAGAGGTTTTGGCAATCAGCCCCAGCATTTT
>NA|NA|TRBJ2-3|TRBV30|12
CAWREGPNTQYF
TGTGCCTGGCGGGAAGGGCCCAATACGCAGTATTTT
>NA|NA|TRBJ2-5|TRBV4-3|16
CASSQDYSGFQETQYF
TGCGCCAGCAGCCAAGACTATTCCGGGTTCCAAGAGACCCAGTACTTC
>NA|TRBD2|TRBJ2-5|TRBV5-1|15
CASSQLAGGSETQYF
TGCGCCAGCAGCCAACTAGCGGGGGGGTCGGAGACCCAGTACTTC
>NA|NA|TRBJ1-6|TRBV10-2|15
CASSQNSGVGSPLHF
TGCGCCAGCAGTCAGAATTCGGGGGTGGGTTCACCCCTCCACTTT
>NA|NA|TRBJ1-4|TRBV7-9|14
CASSLGSPSGKLFF
TGTGCCAGCAGCCTCGGGTCCCCTTCGGGAAAACTGTTTTTT
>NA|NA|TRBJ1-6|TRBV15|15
CATSRGNRANSPLHF
TGTGCCACCAGCAGAGGAAACAGGGCTAATTCACCCCTCCACTTT
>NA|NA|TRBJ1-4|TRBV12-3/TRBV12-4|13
CASSLRAGEKLFF
TGTGCCAGCAGTTTGCGGGCTGGGGAAAAACTGTTTTTT
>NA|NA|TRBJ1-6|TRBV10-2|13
CASIRREDSPLHF
TGCGCCAGCATTAGGAGGGAGGATTCACCCCTCCACTTT
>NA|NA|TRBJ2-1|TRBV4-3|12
CASSNIRDEQFF
TGCGCCAGCAGCAACATCCGGGATGAGCAGTTCTTC
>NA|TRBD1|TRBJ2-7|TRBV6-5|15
CASSYLDRQRDEQYF
TGTGCCAGCAGTTACCTGGACAGGCAGAGGGACGAGCAGTACTTC
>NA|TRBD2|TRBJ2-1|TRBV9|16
CASSVEGLAGGDEQFF
TGTGCCAGCAGCGTAGAGGGACTAGCGGGGGGCGATGAGCAGTTCTTC
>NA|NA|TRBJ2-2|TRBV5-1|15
CASSLQVGNTGELFF
TGCGCCAGCAGCTTACAGGTTGGGAACACCGGGGAGCTGTTTTTT
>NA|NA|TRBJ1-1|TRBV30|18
CAWTPWFRRQAMNTEAFF
TGTGCCTGGACCCCTTGGTTTAGAAGGCAGGCCATGAACACTGAAGCTTTCTTT
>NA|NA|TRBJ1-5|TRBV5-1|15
CASSLGQNSNQPQHF
TGCGCCAGCAGCTTGGGACAGAATAGCAATCAGCCCCAGCATTTT
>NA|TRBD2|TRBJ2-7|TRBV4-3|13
CASSPGLEREQYF
TGCGCCAGCAGCCCCGGACTAGAACGGGAGCAGTACTTC
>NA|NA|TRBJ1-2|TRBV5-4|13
CASSPGGNYGYTF
TGTGCCAGCAGCCCGGGGGGGAACTATGGCTACACCTTC
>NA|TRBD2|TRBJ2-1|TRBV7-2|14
CASSIAGAGYEQFF
TGTGCCAGCAGCATAGCGGGGGCTGGGTATGAGCAGTTCTTC
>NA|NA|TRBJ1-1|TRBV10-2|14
CASSGQGLNTEAFF
TGCGCCAGCAGTGGGCAGGGGTTGAACACTGAAGCTTTCTTT
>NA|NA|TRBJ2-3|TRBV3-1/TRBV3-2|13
CASSNGLPQTQYF
TGTGCCAGCAGTAACGGACTGCCACAGACACAGTATTTT
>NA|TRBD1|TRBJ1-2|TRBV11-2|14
CASSPSTGNYGYTF
TGTGCCAGCAGCCCATCGACAGGGAACTATGGCTACACCTTC
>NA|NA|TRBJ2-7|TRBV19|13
CASSIEGVSEQYF
TGTGCCAGTAGTATAGAGGGAGTTTCCGAGCAGTACTTC
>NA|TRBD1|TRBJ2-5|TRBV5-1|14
CASSFLGQKETQYF
TGCGCCAGCAGCTTTTTGGGACAGAAAGAGACCCAGTACTTC
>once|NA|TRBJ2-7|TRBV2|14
CASSENPGVGEQYF
TGTGCCAGCAGCGAGAACCCAGGGGTCGGGGAGCAGTACTTC
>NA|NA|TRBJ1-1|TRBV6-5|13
CASSSSGNTEAFF
TGTGCCAGCAGCTCCTCCGGGAACACTGAAGCTTTCTTT
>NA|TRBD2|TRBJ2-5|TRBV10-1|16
CASSELGSGGRETQYF
TGCGCCAGCAGTGAGTTGGGTAGCGGGGGGAGGGAGACCCAGTACTTC
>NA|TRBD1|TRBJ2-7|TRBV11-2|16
CASSVDPQGSSYEQYF
TGTGCCAGCAGCGTAGACCCACAGGGGTCTTCCTACGAGCAGTACTTC
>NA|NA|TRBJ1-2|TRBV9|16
CASSVGGTGSNYGYTF
TGTGCCAGCAGCGTAGGAGGAACAGGTTCTAACTATGGCTACACCTTC
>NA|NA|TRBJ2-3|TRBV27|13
CASSLSKRDTQYF
TGTGCCAGCAGTTTATCGAAACGGGATACGCAGTATTTT
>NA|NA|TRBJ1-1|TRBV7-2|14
CASSLGPRNTEAFF
TGTGCCAGCAGCTTAGGGCCCCGGAACACTGAAGCTTTCTTT
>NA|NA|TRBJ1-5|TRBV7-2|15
CASSLAAGYNQPQHF
TGTGCCAGCAGCTTAGCAGCAGGGTACAATCAGCCCCAGCATTTT
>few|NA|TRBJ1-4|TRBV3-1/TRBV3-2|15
CASSLSVATNEKLFF
TGTGCCAGCAGCCTATCGGTTGCAACTAATGAAAAACTGTTTTTT
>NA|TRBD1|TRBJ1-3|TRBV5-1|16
CASSRDSSISGNTIYF
TGCGCCAGCAGCCGGGACAGTTCCATCTCTGGAAACACCATATATTTT
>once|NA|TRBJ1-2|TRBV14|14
CASSQGTGIYGYTF
TGTGCCAGCAGCCAAGGGACGGGGATCTATGGCTACACCTTC
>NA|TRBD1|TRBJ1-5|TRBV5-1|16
CASSETGVSGNQPQHF
TGCGCCAGCAGCGAAACAGGGGTGTCTGGCAATCAGCCCCAGCATTTT
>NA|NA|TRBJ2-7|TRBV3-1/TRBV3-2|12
CASSPDWGEQYF
TGTGCCAGCAGTCCGGACTGGGGCGAGCAGTACTTC
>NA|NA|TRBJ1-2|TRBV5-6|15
CASSLEQEINYGYTF
TGTGCCAGCAGCTTAGAACAGGAGATTAACTATGGCTACACCTTC
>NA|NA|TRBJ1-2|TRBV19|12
CASSMRGGGYTF
TGTGCCAGTAGTATGCGGGGAGGTGGCTACACCTTC
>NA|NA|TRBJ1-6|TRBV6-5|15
CASSSSDSRNSPLHF
TGTGCCAGCAGTTCCTCGGACAGTCGTAATTCACCCCTCCACTTT
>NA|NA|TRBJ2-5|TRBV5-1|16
CASSSLGRGGRETQYF
TGCGCCAGCAGCTCCCTAGGAAGGGGGGGCCGGGAGACCCAGTACTTC
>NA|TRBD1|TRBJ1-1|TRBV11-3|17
CASSLGSTGDQNTEAFF
TGTGCCAGCAGCTTAGGTTCGACAGGGGACCAGAACACTGAAGCTTTCTTT
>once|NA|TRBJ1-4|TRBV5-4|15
CASSLGGGGNEKLFF
TGTGCCAGCAGCTTGGGCGGGGGAGGTAATGAAAAACTGTTTTTT
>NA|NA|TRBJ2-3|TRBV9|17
CASSVFLDRNGADTQYF
TGTGCCAGCAGCGTGTTCCTCGACCGAAACGGGGCAGATACGCAGTATTTT
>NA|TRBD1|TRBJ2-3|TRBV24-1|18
CATSDVAPGTGPPDTQYF
TGTGCCACCAGTGACGTAGCCCCCGGGACAGGCCCCCCAGATACGCAGTATTTT